These T cell receptor beta chains were read from a single sample in a study of blood T cell repertoires in COVID-19. The data were produced by immunoSEQ multiplex PCR, yet TCRdb's version contains in-frame clones alone and is incomplete. The sample has roughly 150,000 clones, over 70% seen once; the top ten hold about 0.58%. Source material: peripheral blood. These receptors were collected from a man aged 55 to 70 with acute or convalescent COVID-19. CDR3s include the opening cysteine and the closing phenylalanine or tryptophan. A D gene is named only where the DNA matches it firmly. Clone size is shown for a subset of rows, as once, few, many or a class of expanded clone.

clone_size j_call v_call d_call cdr3_aa cdr3_nt
NA TRBJ2-3 TRBV7-9 NA CASSLLAAPPTDTQYF TGTGCCAGCAGCTTACTCGCGGCTCCCCCCACAGATACGCAGTATTTT
NA TRBJ1-2 TRBV19 TRBD1 CASTRGANYGYTF TGTGCCAGTACCAGGGGGGCCAACTATGGCTACACCTTC
NA TRBJ2-3 TRBV28 NA CASSPPSGGGTQYF TGTGCCAGCAGTCCCCCGTCTGGGGGAGGTACGCAGTATTTT
NA TRBJ1-2 TRBV19 NA CASRQEANYGYTF TGTGCCAGTAGACAGGAAGCTAACTATGGCTACACCTTC
few TRBJ2-7 TRBV19 NA CASSGAWGANSYEQYF TGTGCCAGTAGTGGTGCATGGGGCGCAAACTCCTACGAGCAGTACTTC
NA TRBJ2-7 TRBV5-6 TRBD2 CASSGTTYEQYF TGTGCCAGCAGCGGGACTACCTACGAGCAGTACTTC
NA TRBJ2-7 TRBV19 TRBD1 CASSLQGAPSYEQYF TGTGCCAGTAGTCTACAGGGGGCGCCATCCTACGAGCAGTACTTC
NA TRBJ2-1 TRBV5-3 NA CARSRRWNGSSYNEQFF TGTGCCAGAAGCAGACGCTGGAACGGGAGTTCCTACAATGAGCAGTTCTTC
NA TRBJ2-5 TRBV12-5 NA CASAHRGTETQYF TGTGCTAGTGCCCACCGGGGTACGGAGACCCAGTACTTC
once TRBJ2-5 TRBV21-1 NA CARPRLQESQETQYF TGTGCCAGGCCGAGATTACAGGAATCCCAAGAGACCCAGTACTTC
NA TRBJ1-1 TRBV7-9 TRBD1 CASSSGQGEGAFF TGTGCCAGCAGCTCCGGACAGGGGGAGGGAGCTTTCTTT
NA TRBJ1-6 TRBV5-4 TRBD1 CASSLTGVNSPLHF TGTGCCAGCAGCTTAACAGGGGTTAATTCACCCCTCCACTTT
NA TRBJ2-1 TRBV6-4 NA CASSEVFRSSYNEQFF TGTGCCAGCAGTGAAGTCTTCAGAAGCTCCTACAATGAGCAGTTCTTC
few TRBJ2-2 TRBV7-2 TRBD2 CASSGTSGTGELFF TGTGCCAGCAGCGGTACTAGCGGGACCGGGGAGCTGTTTTTT
NA TRBJ2-6 TRBV7-8 NA CASSLGAGQLYSGANVLTF TGTGCCAGCAGCTTGGGGGCGGGACAGCTTTACTCTGGGGCCAACGTCCTGACTTTC
NA TRBJ2-2 TRBV18 NA CASSPRGGELFF TGTGCCAGCTCACCTCGGGGCGGGGAGCTGTTTTTT
NA TRBJ1-1 TRBV6-5 NA CASKFRRGGTEAFF TGTGCCAGCAAGTTCCGACGGGGTGGCACTGAAGCTTTCTTT
NA TRBJ2-7 TRBV4-2 TRBD2 CASSQTLAGPYEQYF TGTGCCAGCAGCCAAACCCTAGCGGGTCCCTACGAGCAGTACTTC
few TRBJ2-7 TRBV27 NA CASSLGTTSYEQYF TGTGCCAGCAGTTTAGGGACAACCTCCTACGAGCAGTACTTC
NA TRBJ1-4 TRBV4-2 TRBD1 CASSQEPTGAREKLFF TGTGCCAGCAGCCAAGAACCGACAGGGGCGCGAGAAAAACTGTTTTTT
NA TRBJ1-4 TRBV18 NA CASSPDQGRGKLFF TGTGCCAGCTCACCAGACCAGGGGAGGGGAAAACTGTTTTTT
NA TRBJ2-2 TRBV6-2/TRBV6-3 NA CASSYLASGGELFF TGTGCCAGCAGTTACCTCGCTTCGGGCGGGGAGCTGTTTTTT
NA TRBJ2-7 TRBV4-2 TRBD2 CASSQAWTSGREQYF TGTGCCAGCAGCCAAGCCTGGACTAGCGGGCGCGAGCAGTACTTC
NA TRBJ2-5 TRBV6-5 NA CASSTRGRGTQYF TGTGCCAGCAGTACAAGGGGAAGGGGGACCCAGTACTTC
NA TRBJ2-1 TRBV4-2 NA CASSQDPADSYNEQFF TGTGCCAGCAGCCAAGATCCAGCGGACTCCTACAATGAGCAGTTCTTC
NA TRBJ1-1 TRBV10-3 NA CAIRPGGGKAFF TGTGCCATCAGGCCCGGGGGTGGGAAAGCTTTCTTT
NA TRBJ2-5 TRBV3-1/TRBV3-2 NA CASSQDLGSRGETQYF TGTGCCAGCAGCCAAGATCTTGGCTCGAGAGGGGAGACCCAGTACTTC
NA TRBJ2-4 TRBV19 TRBD2 CASNRGGGGKNIQYF TGTGCCAGTAACCGTGGGGGGGGAGGCAAAAACATTCAGTACTTC
NA TRBJ1-1 TRBV9 NA CASSVTSGVTNTEAFF TGTGCCAGCAGCGTAACCTCAGGGGTCACGAACACTGAAGCTTTCTTT
NA TRBJ2-1 TRBV11-1 TRBD1 CALMRGQGANEQFF TGTGCCCTGATGAGGGGACAGGGGGCGAATGAGCAGTTCTTC
few TRBJ1-2 TRBV2 TRBD1 CASSGDSDYGYTF TGTGCCAGCAGTGGGGACAGTGACTATGGCTACACCTTC
NA TRBJ1-2 TRBV7-8 NA CASSGYTGSYGYTF TGTGCCAGCAGCGGTTATACGGGGAGCTATGGCTACACCTTC
NA TRBJ2-1 TRBV24-1 TRBD1 CATSEPGTGSDEQFF TGTGCCACCAGTGAACCCGGGACAGGGTCCGATGAGCAGTTCTTC
NA TRBJ1-5 TRBV5-6 NA CASSFRRSNQPQHF TGTGCCAGCAGCTTCAGGAGGAGCAATCAGCCCCAGCATTTT
NA TRBJ2-7 TRBV5-5 TRBD1 CASSSSGGKGQYF TGTGCCAGCAGCTCCTCAGGGGGAAAGGGGCAGTACTTC
NA TRBJ2-7 TRBV4-3 NA CASSQVGVADLREQYF TGCGCCAGCAGCCAAGTTGGGGTAGCGGACCTCCGCGAGCAGTACTTC
NA TRBJ2-7 TRBV7-9 TRBD2 CASSPGGQYF TGTGCCAGCAGCCCGGGGGGGCAGTACTTC
NA TRBJ1-2 TRBV2 NA CASSEGALDGYTF TGTGCCAGCAGTGAGGGGGCTCTGGATGGCTACACCTTC
once TRBJ1-1 TRBV6-1 NA CASRQGEAEAFF TGTGCCAGCAGACAGGGTGAGGCTGAAGCTTTCTTT
NA TRBJ2-2 TRBV5-1 NA CASSLGQNTGELFF TGCGCCAGCAGCTTGGGACAGAACACCGGGGAGCTGTTTTTT
NA TRBJ1-3 TRBV19 TRBD1 CASSTTGTGRGNTIYF TGTGCCAGTAGTACAACCGGGACAGGGCGAGGAAACACCATATATTTT
NA TRBJ2-7 TRBV25-1 NA CASSDPGAGRYEQYF TGTGCCAGCAGTGACCCGGGAGCGGGTAGGTACGAGCAGTACTTC
NA TRBJ1-2 TRBV5-4 TRBD1 CASSSNRGQGYTF TGTGCCAGCAGCAGTAACAGGGGGCAGGGCTACACCTTC
NA TRBJ2-2 TRBV24-1 NA CATSQGQANTGELFF TGTGCCACTAGCCAGGGGCAGGCAAACACCGGGGAGCTGTTTTTT
NA TRBJ2-2 TRBV9 TRBD1 CASSVSPHGQGVGELFF TGTGCCAGCAGCGTATCCCCCCACGGGCAGGGGGTCGGGGAGCTGTTTTTT
NA TRBJ2-1 TRBV21-1 NA CASSKSGGDLAGVNEQFF TGTGCCAGCAGCAAAAGCGGGGGGGACCTAGCGGGAGTAAATGAGCAGTTCTTC
NA TRBJ1-5 TRBV18 NA CASSPQGGANNQPQHF TGTGCCAGCTCACCGCAGGGAGGAGCAAACAATCAGCCCCAGCATTTT
few TRBJ1-4 TRBV9 NA CASSPLAGVAEKLFF TGTGCCAGCAGCCCCTTAGCTGGCGTAGCTGAAAAACTGTTTTTT
few TRBJ1-6 TRBV6-2/TRBV6-3 NA CASSYEPLPSSPLHF TGTGCCAGCAGTTACGAACCGCTACCAAGTTCACCCCTCCACTTT
NA TRBJ2-3 TRBV5-6 TRBD2 CASRWGLAGSGTDTQYF TGTGCCAGCAGGTGGGGACTAGCGGGATCTGGCACAGATACGCAGTATTTT
NA TRBJ1-2 TRBV2 TRBD1 CASRMDRDHGYTF TGTGCCAGCAGAATGGACAGGGACCATGGCTACACCTTC
NA TRBJ1-1 TRBV6-6 NA CASSPGVTNTEAFF TGTGCCAGCAGCCCAGGGGTTACGAACACTGAAGCTTTCTTT
NA TRBJ2-1 TRBV9 TRBD1 CASSGRDRAYNEQFF TGTGCCAGCAGCGGCCGGGACAGGGCCTACAATGAGCAGTTCTTC